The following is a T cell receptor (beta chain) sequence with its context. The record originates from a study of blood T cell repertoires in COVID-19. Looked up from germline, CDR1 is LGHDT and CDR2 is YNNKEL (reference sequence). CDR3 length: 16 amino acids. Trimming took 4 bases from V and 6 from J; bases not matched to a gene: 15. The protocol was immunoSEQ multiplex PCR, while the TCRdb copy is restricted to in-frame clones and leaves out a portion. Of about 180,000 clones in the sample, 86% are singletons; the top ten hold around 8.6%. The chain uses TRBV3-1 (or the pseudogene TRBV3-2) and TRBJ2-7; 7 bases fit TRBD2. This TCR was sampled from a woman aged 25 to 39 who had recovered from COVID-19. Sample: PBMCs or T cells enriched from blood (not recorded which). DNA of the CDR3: TGTGCCAGCAGCCGGGAGCTAGGTCGGCGGGAGCCCGAGCAGTACTTC. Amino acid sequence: CASSRELGRREPEQYF.